This T cell receptor (beta chain) was identified during a study of post-analysis software for immune sequencing data. Study-level points and caveats: Strong co-clustering by F measure was seen for same-batch samples. In patients, TRBV5-6, TRBV5-1 and TRBV20-1 belonged to about five TRBV segments found more frequently than in controls. Normalized Chao1 diversity was significantly reduced in patients versus controls.

Trimming cost V 3 bases and J 7 bases; bases outside gene matches: 7. CDR3 length equals 14 residues. The germline gives CDR1 GTSNPN, CDR2 SVGIG (reference sequence). cDNA libraries of TCR beta carried unique molecular identifiers. Starting from roughly 1 to 10 million T cells, the study yielded 460,000 or so cDNA molecules. TCRdb re-called the PCR reads through MiXCR, storing one row per CDR3 protein. The table records 700,000 to 900,000 distinct CDR3 sequences, 46% of them present only once. This clonotype was detected a few times. Its target is unknown. The rearrangement uses TRBV30 and TRBJ2-1, with TRBD2 matching 9 bases. This receptor was identified in a girl aged 5 to 17 with multiple sclerosis. The sample was blood. CDR3 bases: TGTGCCTGGAGCACGACTAGCGGCAAGAATGAGCAGTTCTTC. Translated, it gives CAWSTTSGKNEQFF.